These T cell receptor beta chains were read from a single sample in a study of blood T cell repertoires in COVID-19. Generated by immunoSEQ multiplex PCR, the TCRdb table keeps only in-frame clones and is missing some. The profile covers more than 80,000 clones, with more than 80% appearing a single time and more than 13% taken by the ten largest. The sample comprised peripheral blood. The receptor source for this set is a woman in her sixties or seventies with acute or convalescent COVID-19. CDR3s include the opening cysteine and the closing phenylalanine or tryptophan. Each record gives: CDR3 protein, CDR3 DNA, V gene, CDR3 length, J gene, clone size, D gene. D genes are given only for firm matches. Part of the rows lack a size; the others show once, few, many or a class for expanded clones.

CASSSASGQTDTQYF	TGTGCCAGTAGTTCCGCTAGCGGACAGACAGATACGCAGTATTTT	TRBV19	15	TRBJ2-3	.	.
CASSQFPGSGATDTQYF	TGCGCCAGCAGCCAATTCCCTGGCAGCGGGGCCACAGATACGCAGTATTTT	TRBV4-1	17	TRBJ2-3	once	TRBD2
CASTPGRAGNYGYTF	TGTGCCAGCACCCCGGGGAGGGCGGGGAACTATGGCTACACCTTC	TRBV9	15	TRBJ1-2	.	.
CASRRDMNTEAFF	TGTGCCAGCAGACGTGACATGAACACTGAAGCTTTCTTT	TRBV5-8	13	TRBJ1-1	few	.
CASSYQGAQGYTF	TGCGCCAGCAGCTACCAGGGGGCACAAGGCTACACCTTC	TRBV5-1	13	TRBJ1-2	once	TRBD1
CASSSTGTGGYNEQFF	TGCGCCAGCAGCTCGACCGGGACAGGGGGCTACAATGAGCAGTTCTTC	TRBV5-1	16	TRBJ2-1	.	TRBD1
CASSLGSGSYEQYF	TGCGCCAGCAGCTTGGGTTCCGGCTCCTACGAGCAGTACTTC	TRBV5-1	14	TRBJ2-7	.	.
CASSNGGSSYNSPLHF	TGTGCCAGCAGCAACGGGGGGAGCTCCTATAATTCACCCCTCCACTTT	TRBV21-1	16	TRBJ1-6	.	.
CASSPQGARVEAFF	TGTGCCAGCAGCCCACAGGGGGCCCGCGTCGAAGCTTTCTTT	TRBV5-8	14	TRBJ1-1	.	TRBD1
CASSLGLAGLNEQFF	TGTGCCAGCAGCTTGGGACTAGCGGGACTCAATGAGCAGTTCTTC	TRBV5-4	15	TRBJ2-1	.	TRBD2
CASSDGAVYNSPLHF	TGTGCCAGCAGTGATGGAGCGGTATATAATTCACCCCTCCACTTT	TRBV6-1	15	TRBJ1-6	.	.
CSVVGQLQETQYF	TGCAGCGTTGTGGGACAGCTGCAAGAGACCCAGTACTTC	TRBV29-1	13	TRBJ2-5	.	TRBD1
CASTSGRLYEQYF	TGTGCCAGCACTAGCGGGAGGTTGTACGAGCAGTACTTC	TRBV6-4	13	TRBJ2-7	.	TRBD2
CASSQALLAGGSGTDTQYF	TGTGCCAGCAGCCAAGCGCTGCTAGCGGGAGGTTCGGGCACAGATACGCAGTATTTT	TRBV4-2	19	TRBJ2-3	.	TRBD2
CASSLSFGTGVGDEKLFF	TGTGCCAGCAGTTTATCTTTCGGGACAGGGGTTGGGGATGAAAAACTGTTTTTT	TRBV28	18	TRBJ1-4	few	TRBD1
CASSIRGPGELFF	TGTGCCAGTAGTATTCGTGGCCCCGGGGAGCTGTTTTTT	TRBV19	13	TRBJ2-2	.	.
CASSDSGKSSYEQYF	TGTGCCAGCAGCGATAGCGGGAAGAGCTCCTACGAGCAGTACTTC	TRBV3-1/TRBV3-2	15	TRBJ2-7	.	TRBD2
CASSLGVGEYEQYF	TGTGCCAGCAGCCTCGGGGTAGGAGAATACGAGCAGTACTTC	TRBV6-5	14	TRBJ2-7	once	.
CASRGTGAGNTIYF	TGTGCCAGCCGGGGGACAGGGGCTGGAAACACCATATATTTT	TRBV2	14	TRBJ1-3	.	TRBD1
CASSARTSGSYEQYF	TGTGCCAGTAGTGCAAGGACTAGCGGGAGCTACGAGCAGTACTTC	TRBV19	15	TRBJ2-7	.	TRBD2
CASKRPGLAGANEQFF	TGCGCCAGCAAGCGCCCTGGACTAGCGGGAGCCAATGAGCAGTTCTTC	TRBV5-1	16	TRBJ2-1	.	TRBD2
CASSVATPQGNYGYTF	TGTGCCAGCAGCGTAGCCACGCCGCAGGGGAACTATGGCTACACCTTC	TRBV9	16	TRBJ1-2	once	.
CASRAGTSGGALRETQYF	TGCGCCAGCAGAGCCGGGACTAGCGGGGGGGCTTTAAGAGAGACCCAGTACTTC	TRBV5-1	18	TRBJ2-5	.	TRBD2
CAGGGDGEKLFF	TGTGCCGGCGGGGGGGATGGTGAAAAACTGTTTTTT	TRBV28	12	TRBJ1-4	.	.
CASSTGSSTEAFF	TGCGCCAGCAGTACAGGGTCGAGCACTGAAGCTTTCTTT	TRBV5-1	13	TRBJ1-1	.	.
CASSKGWTGGYEQYF	TGTGCCAGCAGCAAAGGGTGGACAGGGGGTTACGAGCAGTACTTC	TRBV21-1	15	TRBJ2-7	.	.
CASSLMRDRSGNTIYF	TGTGCCAGCAGCTTGATGCGGGACAGGTCTGGAAACACCATATATTTT	TRBV5-6	16	TRBJ1-3	few	TRBD1
CAIREDRDRVTYEQYF	TGTGCCATCAGGGAAGACCGAGACAGGGTAACCTACGAGCAGTACTTC	TRBV10-3	16	TRBJ2-7	.	TRBD1
CASSLEQGAVSYGYTF	TGTGCCAGCAGCTTGGAGCAGGGGGCAGTCAGCTATGGCTACACCTTC	TRBV5-4	16	TRBJ1-2	few	TRBD1
CASSRPQGPQETQYF	TGTGCCAGCAGCCGCCCACAGGGGCCCCAAGAGACCCAGTACTTC	TRBV2	15	TRBJ2-5	.	TRBD1
CASSLELAGNSYEQYF	TGCGCCAGCAGCTTGGAACTAGCGGGGAACTCCTACGAGCAGTACTTC	TRBV5-1	16	TRBJ2-7	.	TRBD2
CASSVGTGGDYGYTF	TGTGCCAGCAGCGTAGGGACAGGGGGCGACTATGGCTACACCTTC	TRBV9	15	TRBJ1-2	.	TRBD1
CASSKGGTGSYEQYF	TGTGCCAGCAGCAAAGGGGGAACGGGGTCCTACGAGCAGTACTTC	TRBV21-1	15	TRBJ2-7	.	.
CASSRRTGATNTEAFF	TGCGCCAGCAGTCGACGGACAGGGGCGACGAACACTGAAGCTTTCTTT	TRBV23-1	16	TRBJ1-1	.	TRBD1
CASSYQLAGGTDTQYF	TGCGCCAGCAGCTATCAACTAGCGGGGGGCACAGATACGCAGTATTTT	TRBV5-1	16	TRBJ2-3	once	TRBD2
CASSDRTGSTEAFF	TGTGCCAGCAGTGACCGGACAGGGAGCACTGAAGCTTTCTTT	TRBV2	14	TRBJ1-1	.	TRBD1
CASKRYRDATEAFF	TGTGCCAGCAAGCGATACAGGGATGCCACTGAAGCTTTCTTT	TRBV6-5	14	TRBJ1-1	.	.
CASSPPGTRDGYTF	TGTGCCAGCTCACCACCCGGGACAAGGGATGGCTACACCTTC	TRBV18	14	TRBJ1-2	.	.
CASSPDLAGDFLAGIYNEQFF	TGCGCCAGCAGCCCTGACCTCGCAGGGGATTTCCTAGCGGGAATATACAATGAGCAGTTCTTC	TRBV5-1	21	TRBJ2-1	.	TRBD2